This T cell receptor beta chain originates from a study of human thymus T cells. Study findings and constraints: In thymic and blood repertoires alike, V and J usage looked biased.

The V end lost 4 bases, the J end lost 2 bases, and 9 bases lay between the germline ends. The CDR3 is 13 amino acids. In germline, CDR1 is SGHAT, CDR2 FQDESV (reference sequence). The protocol was immunoSEQ multiplex PCR, while the TCRdb copy is restricted to in-frame clones and leaves out a portion. The table has over 35,000 clones, approximately 93% seen once. Infants, healthy and Finnish, who were having corrective surgery for congenital heart defects served as donors. Half of the eight donors gave roughly 0.5-1 mL blood during surgery. Blood DNA came from all available leukocytes, not a fixed cell number. A remark on this clone: Its target is unknown.

Sequences were obtained from blood. The receptor was derived from a boy younger than two with a congenital heart defect but otherwise immunologically healthy. This chain connects TRBV11-1 to TRBJ2-7; no definite D call. The CDR3 loop reads CASSYGIAYEQYF. The CDR3 DNA sequence: TGTGCCAGCAGCTATGGGATCGCCTACGAGCAGTACTTC. Drawing the rest from reference TRBV11-1 and TRBJ2-7, the complete variable domain is EAEVAQSPRYKITEKSQAVAFWCDPISGHATLYWYRQILGQGPELLVQFQDESVVDDSQLPKDRFSAERLKGVDSTLKIQPAELGDSAMYLCASSYGIAYEQYFGPGTRLTVT.